Below are 8 T cell receptor beta chains sequenced from a single sample in a study of T cells expressing NK-cell markers. TCRdb re-called the 5' RACE reads, yielding one record per CDR3 amino acid sequence without DNA. This table lists roughly 390,000 distinct CDR3 sequences. The sequenced sample was blood T cells: a sorted CD56 or NKG2C T cell subset, CD4+ or CD8+ T cells, or bulk PBMC T cells (not recorded which). All receptors come from a woman aged 50 to 60 in good health.

V usage is TRBV10-3 and J usage is TRBJ2-3; TCRdb names TRBD1, which stays unverified in the absence of DNA. CDR1 and CDR2 from the germline V gene are ENHRY and SYGVKD. The CDR3 is 13 residues long. CDR3 residues: CATNRGGTDTQYF.

This CDR3 reads CATSAAGPNTEAFF. The chain has TRBV24-1 and TRBJ1-1. The CDR3 consists of 14 residues. Germline lookup yields CDR1 KGHDR and CDR2 SFDVKD.

CDR3 loop: CASSLFQGGETQYF. The V call is TRBV12-3 or TRBV12-4, the J call TRBJ2-5; TCRdb calls TRBD1, which cannot be checked without DNA. CDR3 length: 14 amino acids.

The chain uses TRBV12-3 or TRBV12-4 and TRBJ1-4; TCRdb outputs TRBD1, but without DNA this stays unchecked. CDR3 length: 13 amino acids. Here the CDR3 reads CASRPGQAEKLFF.

The CDR3 spells CASSIRGGSTDTQYF. The chain recombines TRBV3-1 with TRBJ2-3; with no DNA, the TCRdb D assignment of TRBD2 cannot be verified. The CDR3 totals 15 residues. CDR1 and CDR2 (germline): LGHDT, YNNKEL (reference sequence).

The chain uses TRBV11-2 and TRBJ2-1; there is no DNA to check the TCRdb D call of TRBD1. CDR3 size: 14 residues. CDR1 is SGHAT, CDR2 FQNNGV, per germline. The chain's CDR3 is CASSPLGRRFEQFF.

The V call is TRBV20-1, the J call TRBJ2-7; with no DNA, the TCRdb D assignment of TRBD2 cannot be verified. The CDR3 has 13 residues. In germline, CDR1 is DFQATT, CDR2 SNEGSKA (reference sequence). CDR3 amino acids: CSATGTSGYEQYF.

CDR3 in amino acids: CATSRSSGEGETQYF. This sequence joins TRBV15 and TRBJ2-5; the D gene TCRdb calls, TRBD2, cannot be checked with no DNA. The germline V gene has CDR1 LNHNV and CDR2 YYDKDF (reference sequence). This CDR3 has 15 residues. The full variable domain, its missing parts supplied by reference TRBV15 and TRBJ2-5, is DAMVIQNPRYQVTQFGKPVTLSCSQTLNHNVMYWYQQKSSQAPKLLFHYYDKDFNNEADTPDNFQSRRPNTSFCFLDIRSPGLGDTAMYLCATSRSSGEGETQYFGPGTRLLVL.